This entry concerns a single TCR beta chain. In the original workflow: Counts of nucleated cells, estimated from reference gene primer amplification, were obtained. TCRdb keeps only in-frame clones here, not all; method: immunoSEQ multiplex PCR. D and trimming were read from the DNA, whereas the V and J calls and clone size are those reported in that table. This repertoire shows 350,000 to 500,000 clones, roughly 90% found once; its top ten account for approximately 0.92%. The data stem from a study of blood T cell repertoires in COVID-19. This sequence originates from a young man with COVID-19, enrolled during active disease. The source material was peripheral blood.

This CDR3 is CASSLEPLSGRETDTQYF. In DNA form, the CDR3 reads TGTGCCAGCAGCTTGGAGCCGCTAAGCGGGAGGGAGACAGATACGCAGTATTTT. The chain joins TRBV5-4 to TRBJ2-3; 10 nucleotides match TRBD2. The V gene's germline CDR1 is SGHNT and CDR2 YYREEE (reference sequence). V trimming: 0 bases; J trimming: 3 bases; junction bases outside the gene matches: 10. The CDR3 consists of 18 residues.